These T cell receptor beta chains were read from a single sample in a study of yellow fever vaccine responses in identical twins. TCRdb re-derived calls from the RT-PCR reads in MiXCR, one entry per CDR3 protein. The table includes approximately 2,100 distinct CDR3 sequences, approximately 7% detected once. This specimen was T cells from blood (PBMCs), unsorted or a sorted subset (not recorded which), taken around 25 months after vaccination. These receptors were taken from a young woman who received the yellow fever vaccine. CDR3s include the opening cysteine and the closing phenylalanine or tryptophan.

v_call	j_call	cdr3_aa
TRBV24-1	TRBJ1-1	CATSDWASPEAFF
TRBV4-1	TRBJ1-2	CPSSQLRGYGYTF
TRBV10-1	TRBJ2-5	CASRSSGSETQYF
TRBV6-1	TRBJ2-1	CASRWGSGMYEQFF
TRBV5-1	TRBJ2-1	CASSLKDSGEQFF
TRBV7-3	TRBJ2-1	CASSLAPDSPYNEQFF
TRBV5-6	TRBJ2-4	CASSPVGQGANIQYF
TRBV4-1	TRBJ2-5	CASSQGEGLKTQYF
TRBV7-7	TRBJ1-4	CASSSGQAPIKLFF
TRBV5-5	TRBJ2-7	CASGDTPHYEQYF
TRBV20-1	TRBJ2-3	CSARSGVADTQYF
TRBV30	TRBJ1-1	CAWSVPGATEAFF
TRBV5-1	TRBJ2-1	CASSLMTSGSSYNEQFF
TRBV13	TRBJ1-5	CASSLGTGAQPQHF
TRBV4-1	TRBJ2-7	CASSRNPDSTLYEQYF
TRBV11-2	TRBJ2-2	CASLDTGELFF
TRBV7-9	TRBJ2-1	CASSPQWNEQFF
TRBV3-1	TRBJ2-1	CASSPTGTSGRANEQFF
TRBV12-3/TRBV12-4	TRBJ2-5	CASSSLAGYQETQYF
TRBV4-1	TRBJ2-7	CASSQPGESYEQYF
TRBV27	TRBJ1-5	CASKEQGNQPQHF
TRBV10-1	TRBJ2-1	CASSREKRGNEQFF
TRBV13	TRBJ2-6	CASSFAGSGANVLTF